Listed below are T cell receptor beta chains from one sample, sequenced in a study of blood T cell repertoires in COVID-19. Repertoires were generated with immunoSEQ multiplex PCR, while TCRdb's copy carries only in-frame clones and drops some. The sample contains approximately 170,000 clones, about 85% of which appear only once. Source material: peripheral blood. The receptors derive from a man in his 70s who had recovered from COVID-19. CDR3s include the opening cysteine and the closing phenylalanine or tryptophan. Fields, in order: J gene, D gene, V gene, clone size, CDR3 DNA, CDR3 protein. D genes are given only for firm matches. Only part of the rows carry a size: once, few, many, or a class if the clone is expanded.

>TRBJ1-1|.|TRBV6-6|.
TGTGCCAGCAGTTACACGACAGGACCGCTGAACACTGAAGCTTTCTTT
CASSYTTGPLNTEAFF
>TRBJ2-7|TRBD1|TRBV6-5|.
TGTGCCAGCAGTTACTCGACGACAGGGGGCGAGCAGTACTTC
CASSYSTTGGEQYF
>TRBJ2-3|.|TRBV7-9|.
TGTGCCAGCAGCCCCGCGGGTATCAGCACAGATACGCAGTATTTT
CASSPAGISTDTQYF
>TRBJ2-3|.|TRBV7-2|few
TGTGCCAGCAGCACGCGGACAGCTAGCACAGATACGCAGTATTTT
CASSTRTASTDTQYF
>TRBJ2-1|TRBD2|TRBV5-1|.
TGCGCCAGCAGCTTGGGTTCCTGGGTAGCGGGTGGAAATGAGCAGTTCTTC
CASSLGSWVAGGNEQFF
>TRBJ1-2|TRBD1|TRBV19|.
TGTGCCAGTAGTATCATTTTCCGGGACAGAGCTAACTATGGCTACACCTTC
CASSIIFRDRANYGYTF
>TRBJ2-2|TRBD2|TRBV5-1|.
TGCGCCAGCAGCTCTAGCGGGAGGGCCGCCGGGGAGCTGTTTTTT
CASSSSGRAAGELFF
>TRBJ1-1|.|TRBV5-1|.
TGCGCCAGCAGCCCGGGTGCGTGGGACACTGAAGCTTTCTTT
CASSPGAWDTEAFF
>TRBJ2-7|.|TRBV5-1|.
TGCGCCAGCAGCTTGGAGGGGAGGGGGGGCGACGAGCAGTACTTC
CASSLEGRGGDEQYF
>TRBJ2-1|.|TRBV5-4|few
TGTGCCAGCAGCTTGGAAATGGCCACCTACAATGAGCAGTTCTTC
CASSLEMATYNEQFF
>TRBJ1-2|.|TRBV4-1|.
TGCGCCAGCAGCCAAGATGCGGGGGGCTGGAGCTATGGCTACACCTTC
CASSQDAGGWSYGYTF
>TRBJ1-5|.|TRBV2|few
TGTGCCAGCAGTCCGGCGGGCAATCAGCCCCAGCATTTT
CASSPAGNQPQHF
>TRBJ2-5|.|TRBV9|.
TGTGCCAGCAGCACCCACGGCGGGACCGGGGAGACCCAGTACTTC
CASSTHGGTGETQYF
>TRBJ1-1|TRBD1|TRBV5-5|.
TGTGCCAGCAGCTCCGGACAGGGGGCTGGAGTGACTGAAGCTTTCTTT
CASSSGQGAGVTEAFF
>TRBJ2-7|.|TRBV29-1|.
TGCAGCGTCGTGACAGGCCCGAACTACGAGCAGTACTTC
CSVVTGPNYEQYF
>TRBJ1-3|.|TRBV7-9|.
TGTGCCAGCAGTCCCGCTCATTTTGGCAACAGACACTCTGGAAACACCATATATTTT
CASSPAHFGNRHSGNTIYF
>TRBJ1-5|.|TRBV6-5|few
TGTGCCAGCAGTTTTAGGGGCAGCAATCAGCCCCAGCATTTT
CASSFRGSNQPQHF
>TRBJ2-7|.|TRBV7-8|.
TGTGCCAGCAGCCTCGGGGGTTCCGGGCACGAGCAGTACTTC
CASSLGGSGHEQYF
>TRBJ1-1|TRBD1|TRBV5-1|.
TGCGCCAGCAGCAGTAAACACAAACAGGGGATGAACACTGAAGCTTTCTTT
CASSSKHKQGMNTEAFF
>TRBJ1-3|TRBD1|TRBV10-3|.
TGTGCCATCAGTGACAGGGGGAGAGAGACTGGAAACACCATATATTTT
CAISDRGRETGNTIYF
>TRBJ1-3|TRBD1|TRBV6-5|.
TGTGCCAGCAGTTACTCGGGACAGTTGAACACCATATATTTT
CASSYSGQLNTIYF
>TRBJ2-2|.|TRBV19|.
TGTGCCAGTATTTCGGGGAACACCGGGGAGCTGTTTTTT
CASISGNTGELFF
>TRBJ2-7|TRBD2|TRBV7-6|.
TGTGCCAGCAGCCGGGGACTAGCGGGTGAGAAATACGAGCAGTACTTC
CASSRGLAGEKYEQYF
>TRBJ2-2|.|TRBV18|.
TGTGCCAGCTCACCGGGCGGCGGGACGGCGAACACCGGGGAGCTGTTTTTT
CASSPGGGTANTGELFF
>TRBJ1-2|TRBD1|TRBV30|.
TGTGCCTGGACCGGGACAGGGGTAGCCTATGGCTACACCTTC
CAWTGTGVAYGYTF
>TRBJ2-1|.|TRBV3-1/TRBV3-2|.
TGTGCCAGCAGCGGGAGTCCCAATGAGCAGTTCTTC
CASSGSPNEQFF
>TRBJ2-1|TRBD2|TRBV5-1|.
TGCGCCAGCAGCTTGGAGAGCGGGAAGTACAATGAGCAGTTCTTC
CASSLESGKYNEQFF
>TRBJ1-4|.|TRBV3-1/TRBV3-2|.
TGTGCCAGCAGCCAAATGCACAGGGATGAAAAACTGTTTTTT
CASSQMHRDEKLFF
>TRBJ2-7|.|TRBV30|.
TGTATAGGCGGGATCTACGAGCAGTACTTC
CIGGIYEQYF
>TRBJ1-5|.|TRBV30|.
TGTGCCTGGAGTTCTTCGGGGGGCAATCAGCCCCAGCATTTT
CAWSSSGGNQPQHF
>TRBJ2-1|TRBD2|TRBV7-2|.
TGTGCCAGCAGCCAAGGACTAGCGGGAGTCTCCTACAATGAGCAGTTCTTC
CASSQGLAGVSYNEQFF
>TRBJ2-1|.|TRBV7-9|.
TGTGCCAGCAGCCCCTCAAACCCAGCTAGCCGAAACAATGAGCAGTTCTTC
CASSPSNPASRNNEQFF
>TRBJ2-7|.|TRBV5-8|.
TGTGCCAGCAGCTTCGGGACAAATGACTACGAGCAGTACTTC
CASSFGTNDYEQYF
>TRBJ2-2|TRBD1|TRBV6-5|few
TGTGCCAGCAGTTACGGGACAGGGTCCGGGGAGCTGTTTTTT
CASSYGTGSGELFF
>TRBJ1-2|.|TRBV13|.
TGTGCCAGCAGTACCCGACAGGCCTTAGGGGGCTACACCTTC
CASSTRQALGGYTF
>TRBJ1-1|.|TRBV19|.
TGTGCCAGTAGTATAGCTCGGGGTAACACTGAAGCTTTCTTT
CASSIARGNTEAFF
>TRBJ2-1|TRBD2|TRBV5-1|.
TGCGCCAGCAGCTTGCGCAGACTAGCGGGCAATGAGCAGTTCTTC
CASSLRRLAGNEQFF
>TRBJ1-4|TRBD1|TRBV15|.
TGTGCCACCAGCAGAGACCGCCCGACAGGGATTGAAAAACTGTTTTTT
CATSRDRPTGIEKLFF
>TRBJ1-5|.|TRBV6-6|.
TGTGCCAGCAGTTATCTAAGTGGCAATCAGCCCCAGCATTTT
CASSYLSGNQPQHF
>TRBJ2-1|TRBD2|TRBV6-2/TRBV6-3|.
TGTGCCAGCAGTTACGGACTAGCGGGATCCAATGAGCAGTTCTTC
CASSYGLAGSNEQFF
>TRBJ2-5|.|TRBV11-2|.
TGTGCCAGCAGCTTAGAGAATTCGGGGACCCAGTACTTC
CASSLENSGTQYF
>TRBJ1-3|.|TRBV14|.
TGTGCCAGCAGCCAAGATTTTCCGAACACCATATATTTT
CASSQDFPNTIYF
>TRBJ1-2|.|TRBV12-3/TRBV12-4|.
TGTGCCAGCAGTTCCCCCGCTAACTATGGCTACACCTTC
CASSSPANYGYTF
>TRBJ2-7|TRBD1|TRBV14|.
TGTGCCAGCAGCCAACTTCTCAGGGGGCCATCTACACAGCAGTACTTC
CASSQLLRGPSTQQYF
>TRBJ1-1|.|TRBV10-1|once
TGCGCCAGCAGTGAGTCGAAAGACAGAAGAGCTTTCTTT
CASSESKDRRAFF
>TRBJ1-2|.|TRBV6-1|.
TGTGCCAGCAGTGAAGGATCGACTGACTATGGCTACACCTTC
CASSEGSTDYGYTF
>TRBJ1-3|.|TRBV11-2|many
TGTGCCAGCAGCGTCACAGGGCCTGGAAACACCATATATTTT
CASSVTGPGNTIYF
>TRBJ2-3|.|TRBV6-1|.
TGTGCCAGCAGTGAGTGGGACTTCTCGTATTTT
CASSEWDFSYF
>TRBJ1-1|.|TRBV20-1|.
TGCAGTGCTAGAGATCGAGGGGGAGCTTTCTTT
CSARDRGGAFF
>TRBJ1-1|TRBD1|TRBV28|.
TGTGCCAGCAGTTCTGGGACAGGGGGCGCGGAAGCTTTCTTT
CASSSGTGGAEAFF
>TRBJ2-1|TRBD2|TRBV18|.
TGTGCCAGCTCACAGAATAGCGGGAGCTCCTACAATGAGCAGTTCTTC
CASSQNSGSSYNEQFF
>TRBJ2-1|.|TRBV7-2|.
TGTGCCAGCAGCTTAGGAGCTAGCTCCTACAATGAGCAGTTCTTC
CASSLGASSYNEQFF
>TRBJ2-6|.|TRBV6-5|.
TGTGCCAGCAGTACCGGGCCGCGGGGCAACGTCCTGACTTTC
CASSTGPRGNVLTF
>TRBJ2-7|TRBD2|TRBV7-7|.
TGTGCTAGCAGCCCGTTGACTAGCGGGAGCTCCTACGAGCAGTACTTC
CASSPLTSGSSYEQYF
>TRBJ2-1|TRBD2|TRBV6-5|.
TGTGCCAGCAGTTACTCGAAACTAGCGGGAGGGAATGAGCAGTTCTTC
CASSYSKLAGGNEQFF
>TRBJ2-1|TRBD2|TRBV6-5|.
TGTGCCAGCACCCCAGCGGGAGCTTACAATGAGCAGTTCTTC
CASTPAGAYNEQFF
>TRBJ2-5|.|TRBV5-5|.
TGTGCCAGCAGCGGGCAGGGCGGAGAGACCCAGTACTTC
CASSGQGGETQYF
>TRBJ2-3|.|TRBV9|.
TGTGCCAGCAGCGACACAACGAGGGTTGGAGATACGCAGTATTTT
CASSDTTRVGDTQYF